The TCR beta chain described here comes from a study of vaccination effects on CD4 cells after COVID-19. Study as a whole: Each participant was given two doses of one vaccine (BNT162b2 or mRNA-1273).

With respect to this clone: Its antigen is as yet unknown.

Looked up from germline, CDR1 is MNHEY and CDR2 is SMNVEV (reference sequence). With 2 bases clipped from V and 1 base from J, the junction kept 9 bases outside the gene matches. The CDR3 loop spans 17 amino acids. In the ViraFEST assay, antigen-specific CD4+ clonotypes were identified by expansion after peptide-pool stimulation. Isolating CD4+ T cells followed approximately nine days of culture. Days 3 and 7 were when half the medium was replaced with IL-2 medium. General study findings and limits: Clones that were induced by infection or by vaccine showed marked contraction late after vaccination.

Sequencing was performed with immunoSEQ multiplex PCR; in TCRdb, only in-frame clones are kept and a portion is missing. The sample has approximately 54,000 clones; 75% to 90% are singletons. The rearrangement links TRBV27 to TRBJ2-5, with 8 bases matching TRBD1. This sample comprised CD4+ T cells from PBMCs cultured with HCoV-229E spike peptides, obtained before COVID-19 vaccination. The sequence was obtained from a human donor who received a COVID-19 vaccine. The CDR3 DNA is TGTGCCAGCAGTTTACGGGGGCAGGGGGCCCTCCAAGAGACCCAGTACTTC. Translation gives CASSLRGQGALQETQYF.